This T cell receptor beta chain was recovered during a study of Graves' ophthalmopathy and Graves' hyperthyroidism. Study in general: Peripheral blood (taken before any treatment) was collected at initial diagnosis.

This clonotype has at least ten counts. The target antigen is unknown. Study-wide results and caveats: The model reached around 64% sensitivity and about 73% specificity for predicting ophthalmopathy progression. A model of 13 signatures distinguished ophthalmopathy from stable hyperthyroidism at approximately 88% sensitivity and approximately 77% specificity.

PBMCs came from roughly 10 ml of fresh peripheral blood. The CDR3 loop spans 17 amino acids. Germline CDR1 reads SGHTA; CDR2 reads FQGTGA. Losses at the gene ends were 5 bases for V and 3 bases for J; bases not matched to a gene: 10. TCR beta CDR3 regions were amplified from RNA transcripts. Following a first-round RT-PCR that used HTBI primers, a second-round multiplex PCR was carried out. TCRdb redid the calling of the multiplex PCR reads with MiXCR, one entry per CDR3 protein. The sample lists 650,000 to 900,000 distinct CDR3 sequences; roughly two fifths were seen once. The chain employs TRBV7-3 and TRBJ2-6; 7 nucleotides line up with TRBD2. The TCR originated in an adult man with Graves' ophthalmopathy. Input material: peripheral blood. Written as DNA, the CDR3 is TGTGCCAGCAGCGACCCGTGGGGAGGGAATGGGGCCAACGTCCTGACTTTC. As protein: CASSDPWGGNGANVLTF.